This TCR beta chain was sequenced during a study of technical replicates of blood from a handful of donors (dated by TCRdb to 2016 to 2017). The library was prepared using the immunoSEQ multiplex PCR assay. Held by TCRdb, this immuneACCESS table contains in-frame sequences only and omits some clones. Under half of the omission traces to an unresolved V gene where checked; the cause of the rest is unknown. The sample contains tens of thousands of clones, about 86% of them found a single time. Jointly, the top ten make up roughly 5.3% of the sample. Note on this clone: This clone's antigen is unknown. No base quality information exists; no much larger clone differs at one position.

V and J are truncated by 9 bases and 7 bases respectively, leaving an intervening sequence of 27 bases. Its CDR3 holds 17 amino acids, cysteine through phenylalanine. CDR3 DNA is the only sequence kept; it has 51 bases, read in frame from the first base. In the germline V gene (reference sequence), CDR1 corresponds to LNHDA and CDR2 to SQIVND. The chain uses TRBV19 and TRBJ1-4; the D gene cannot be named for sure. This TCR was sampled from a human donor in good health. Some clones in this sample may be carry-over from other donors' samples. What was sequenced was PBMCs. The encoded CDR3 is CASSAMVGRPVVEKLFF. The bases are TGTGCCAGCTCCGCTATGGTTGGGAGACCGGTAGTTGAAAAACTGTTTTTT.